The 4 T cell receptor beta chains reported below all come from one sample, sequenced in a study of T cell responses to AZD1222 COVID-19 vaccine. Clones were sequenced by immunoSEQ multiplex PCR, and TCRdb holds only the in-frame ones, with some missing. The sample shows roughly 170,000 clones, 94% of them seen only once. Sequencing was performed on peripheral blood, taken 28 days after the second AZD1222 dose. All receptors come from an adult who received the AZD1222 COVID-19 vaccine.

The gene calls are TRBV28 and TRBJ1-6, with no clear D. Trimming shortened V by 3 bases and J by 15 bases, and 18 bases separated the two germline ends. The CDR3 runs 14 residues. Looked up from germline, CDR1 is MDHEN and CDR2 is SYDVKM. The chain's CDR3 is CASSFANLREDLHF. The CDR3 DNA is TGTGCCAGCAGTTTTGCGAACCTCCGGGAAGACCTCCACTTT.

The count of this clone is one. The chain combines TRBV7-8 with TRBJ2-3; 12 nucleotides align to TRBD2. Germline V gene data show CDR1 as SGHVS and CDR2 as FQNEAQ. With V trimmed by 4 bases and J by 4 bases, 0 bases remained unmatched. This CDR3 spans 14 amino acids. This CDR3 reads CASSSSGGADTQYF. The CDR3, as DNA: TGTGCCAGCAGCTCTAGCGGGGGGGCAGATACGCAGTATTTT. Complete variable domain (other parts from reference TRBV7-8 and TRBJ2-3): GAGVSQSPRYKVAKRGQDVALRCDPISGHVSLFWYQQALGQGPEFLTYFQNEAQLDKSGLPSDRFFAERPEGSVSTLKIQRTQQEDSAVYLCASSSSGGADTQYFGPGTRLTVL.

The CDR3: CASSDWMTGYISGANVLTF. The CDR3, as DNA: TGTGCCAGCAGTGATTGGATGACAGGGTATATCTCTGGGGCCAACGTCCTGACTTTC. The J gene is TRBJ2-6, the V gene TRBV6-1, with TRBD1 identical over 7 bases. Germline CDR1 is MNHNS and CDR2 is SASEGT. V lost 3 bases and J lost 0; bases outside the gene matches: 11. This CDR3 region has 19 residues.

About this clone itself: The sample holds other DNA sequences that translate to the same CDR3. This rearrangement joins TRBV6-5 to TRBJ1-5; 7 positions match TRBD1. The junction had 5 bases not matched to a gene; V was cut back by 5 bases and J by 1 base. The germline V gene encodes CDR1 MNHEY and CDR2 SVGAGI. CDR3 length: 15 amino acids. In DNA, the CDR3 is TGTGCCAGCAGTCCTGGGACAGACAGCAATCAGCCCCAGCATTTT. Translation: CASSPGTDSNQPQHF.